This TCR beta chain was captured by sequencing in a study of CD8 T cells in Susac syndrome. Sequencing targeted TCR beta in T cells from blood (CD8+ and CD4+). Both CD4+ and CD8+ T cells were negatively isolated, and TEMRA cells underwent FACS enrichment. It was with random hexamers that roughly 0.5 to 1 ug RNA was reverse transcribed. Multiplex immunoSEQ PCR targeted 54 Vbeta and 13 Jbeta TCR beta segments. One entry per CDR3 protein results from TCRdb running MiXCR on the immunoSEQ multiplex PCR reads. The data show some 100,000 distinct CDR3 sequences, approximately 90% seen once. This CDR3 has 14 amino acids. Between the trimmed V and J ends, which lost 1 base and 7 bases, there was a span of 14 bases. Germline CDR1 reads SGHDN; CDR2 reads FVKESK.

Sequenced material: CD8+ T cells from PBMCs. This chain links TRBV14 with TRBJ2-7; D unclear. The sequence derives from a human donor in good health. The CDR3 loop is CASSQASILGEQYF. CDR3 sequence (DNA): TGTGCCAGCAGCCAAGCGAGTATCCTTGGGGAGCAGTACTTC.